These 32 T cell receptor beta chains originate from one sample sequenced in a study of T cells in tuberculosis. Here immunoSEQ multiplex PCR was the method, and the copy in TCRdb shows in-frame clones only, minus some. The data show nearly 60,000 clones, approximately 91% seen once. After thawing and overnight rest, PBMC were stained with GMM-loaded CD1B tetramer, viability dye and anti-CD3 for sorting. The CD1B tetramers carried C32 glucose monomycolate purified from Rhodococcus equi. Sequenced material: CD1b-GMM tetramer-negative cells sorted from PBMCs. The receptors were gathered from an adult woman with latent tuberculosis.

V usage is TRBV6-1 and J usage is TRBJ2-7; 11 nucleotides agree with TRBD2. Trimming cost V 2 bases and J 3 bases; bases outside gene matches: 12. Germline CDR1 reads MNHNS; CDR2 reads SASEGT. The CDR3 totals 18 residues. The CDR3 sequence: CASSELVHPGLADYEQYF. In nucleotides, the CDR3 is TGTGCCAGCAGTGAACTAGTTCACCCGGGACTAGCGGACTACGAGCAGTACTTC.

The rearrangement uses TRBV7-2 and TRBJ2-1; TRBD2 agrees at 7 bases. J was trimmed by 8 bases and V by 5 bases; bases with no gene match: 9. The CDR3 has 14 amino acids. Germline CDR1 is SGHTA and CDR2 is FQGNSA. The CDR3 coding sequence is TGTGCCAGCAGCAAACGGACTAGGCGCGATGAGCAGTTCTTC. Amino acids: CASSKRTRRDEQFF.

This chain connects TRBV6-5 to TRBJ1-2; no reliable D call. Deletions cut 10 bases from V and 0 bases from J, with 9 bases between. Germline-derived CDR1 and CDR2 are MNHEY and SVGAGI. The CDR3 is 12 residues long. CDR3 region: CANYPPNYGYTF. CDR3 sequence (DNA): TGTGCCAACTACCCCCCTAACTATGGCTACACCTTC.

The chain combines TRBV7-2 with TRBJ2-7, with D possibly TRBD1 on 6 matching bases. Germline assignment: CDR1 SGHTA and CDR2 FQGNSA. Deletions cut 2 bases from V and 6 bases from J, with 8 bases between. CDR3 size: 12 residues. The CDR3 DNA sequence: TGTGCCAGCAGCTTAACAGGGATCGAGCAGTACTTC. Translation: CASSLTGIEQYF.

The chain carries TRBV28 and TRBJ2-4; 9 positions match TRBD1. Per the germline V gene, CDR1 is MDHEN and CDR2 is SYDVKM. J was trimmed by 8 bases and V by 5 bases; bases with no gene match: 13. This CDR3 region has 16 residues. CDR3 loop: CASSGTRDREVDIQYF. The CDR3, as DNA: TGTGCCAGCAGTGGAACCCGGGACAGGGAAGTAGACATTCAGTACTTC.

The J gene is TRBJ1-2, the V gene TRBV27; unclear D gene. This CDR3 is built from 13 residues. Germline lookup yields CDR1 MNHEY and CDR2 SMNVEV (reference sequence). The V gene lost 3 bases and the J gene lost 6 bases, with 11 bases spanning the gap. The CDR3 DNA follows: TGTGCCAGCAGTTTCGGGTTGGCGGATGGCTACACCTTC. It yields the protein CASSFGLADGYTF.

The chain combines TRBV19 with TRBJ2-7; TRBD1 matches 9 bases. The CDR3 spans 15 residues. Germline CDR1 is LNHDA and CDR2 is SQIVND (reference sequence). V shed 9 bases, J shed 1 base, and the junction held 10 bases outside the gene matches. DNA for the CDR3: TGTGCCAGCGCTTCCGTTGGGACAGGGTCCTACGAGCAGTACTTC. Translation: CASASVGTGSYEQYF.

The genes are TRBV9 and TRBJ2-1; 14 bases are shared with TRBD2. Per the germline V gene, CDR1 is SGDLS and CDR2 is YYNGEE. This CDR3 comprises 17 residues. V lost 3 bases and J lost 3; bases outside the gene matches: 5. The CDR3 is CASSAGTSGGYYNEQFF. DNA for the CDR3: TGTGCCAGCAGCGCGGGGACTAGCGGGGGTTACTACAATGAGCAGTTCTTC.

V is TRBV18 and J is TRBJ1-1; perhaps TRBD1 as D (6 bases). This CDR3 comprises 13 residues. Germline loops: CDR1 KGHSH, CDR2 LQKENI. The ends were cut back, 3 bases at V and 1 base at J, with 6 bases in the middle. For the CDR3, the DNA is TGTGCCAGCTCACCGACAGGGAACACTGAAGCTTTCTTT. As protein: CASSPTGNTEAFF.

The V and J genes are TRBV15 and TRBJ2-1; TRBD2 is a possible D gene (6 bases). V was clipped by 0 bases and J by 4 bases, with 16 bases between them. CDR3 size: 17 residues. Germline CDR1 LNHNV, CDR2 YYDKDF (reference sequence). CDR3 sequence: CATSRELELAPYNEQFF. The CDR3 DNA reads TGTGCCACCAGCAGAGAATTGGAGCTAGCGCCATACAATGAGCAGTTCTTC.

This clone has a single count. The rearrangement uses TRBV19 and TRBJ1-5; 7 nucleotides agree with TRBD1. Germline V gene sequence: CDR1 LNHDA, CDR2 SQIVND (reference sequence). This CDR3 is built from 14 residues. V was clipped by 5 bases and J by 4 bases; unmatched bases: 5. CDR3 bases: TGTGCCAGTAGTTATACGACAGGGAATCAGCCCCAGCATTTT. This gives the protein CASSYTTGNQPQHF.

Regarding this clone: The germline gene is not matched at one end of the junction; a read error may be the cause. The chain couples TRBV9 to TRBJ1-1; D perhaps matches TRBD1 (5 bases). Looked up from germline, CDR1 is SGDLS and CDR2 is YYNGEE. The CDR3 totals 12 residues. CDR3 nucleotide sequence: TGTGCCAGCAGCGTAGACAGGAGGGCTCCCGATTTT. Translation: CASSVDRRAPDF.

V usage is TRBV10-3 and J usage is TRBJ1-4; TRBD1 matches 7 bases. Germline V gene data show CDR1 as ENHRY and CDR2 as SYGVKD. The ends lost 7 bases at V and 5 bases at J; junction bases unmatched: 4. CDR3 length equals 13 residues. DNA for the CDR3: TGTGCCATCAAAGGGACAGAAAATGAAAAACTGTTTTTT. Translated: CAIKGTENEKLFF.

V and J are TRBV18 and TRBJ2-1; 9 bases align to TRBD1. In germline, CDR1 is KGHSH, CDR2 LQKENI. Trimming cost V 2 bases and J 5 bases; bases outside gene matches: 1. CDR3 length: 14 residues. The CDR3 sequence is CASSPGTGNNEQFF. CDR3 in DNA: TGTGCCAGCTCACCAGGGACAGGGAACAATGAGCAGTTCTTC.

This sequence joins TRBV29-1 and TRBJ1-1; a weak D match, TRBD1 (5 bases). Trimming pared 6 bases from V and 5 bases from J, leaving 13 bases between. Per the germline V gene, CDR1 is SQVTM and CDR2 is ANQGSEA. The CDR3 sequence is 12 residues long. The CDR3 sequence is CSVMSGGTEAFF. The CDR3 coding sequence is TGCAGCGTCATGTCGGGGGGAACTGAAGCTTTCTTT.

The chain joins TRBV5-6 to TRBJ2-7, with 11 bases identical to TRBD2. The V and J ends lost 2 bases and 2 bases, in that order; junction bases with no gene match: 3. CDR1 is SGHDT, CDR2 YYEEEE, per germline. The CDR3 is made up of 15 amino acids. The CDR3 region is CASSLLAGVPYEQYF. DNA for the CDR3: TGTGCCAGCAGCTTACTAGCGGGAGTTCCCTACGAGCAGTACTTC.

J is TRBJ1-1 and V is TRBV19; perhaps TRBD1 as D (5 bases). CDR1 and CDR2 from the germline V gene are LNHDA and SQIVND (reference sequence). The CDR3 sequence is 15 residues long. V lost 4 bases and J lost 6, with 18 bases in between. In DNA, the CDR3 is TGTGCCAGTAGTACGACCCCAGCAGGGAAAGCTGAAGCTTTCTTT. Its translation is CASSTTPAGKAEAFF.

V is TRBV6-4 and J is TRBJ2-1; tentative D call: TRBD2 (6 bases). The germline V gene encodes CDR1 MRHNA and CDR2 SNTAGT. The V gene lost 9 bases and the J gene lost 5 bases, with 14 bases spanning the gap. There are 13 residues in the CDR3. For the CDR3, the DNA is TGTGCCAGGCCGGGACTGAACAACAATGAGCAGTTCTTC. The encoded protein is CARPGLNNNEQFF.

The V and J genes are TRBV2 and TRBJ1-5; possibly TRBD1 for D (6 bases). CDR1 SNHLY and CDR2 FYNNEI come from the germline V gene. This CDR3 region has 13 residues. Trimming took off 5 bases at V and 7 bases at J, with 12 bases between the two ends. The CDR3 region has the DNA TGTGCCAGCAGTTTAGGACAGTTCCAGCCCCAGCATTTT. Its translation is CASSLGQFQPQHF.

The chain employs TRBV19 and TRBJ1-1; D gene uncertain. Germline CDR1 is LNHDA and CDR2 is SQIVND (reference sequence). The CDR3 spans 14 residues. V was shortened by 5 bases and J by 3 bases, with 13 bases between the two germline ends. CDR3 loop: CASSSRFEDTEAFF. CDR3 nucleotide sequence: TGTGCCAGTAGTTCCCGGTTTGAGGACACTGAAGCTTTCTTT.

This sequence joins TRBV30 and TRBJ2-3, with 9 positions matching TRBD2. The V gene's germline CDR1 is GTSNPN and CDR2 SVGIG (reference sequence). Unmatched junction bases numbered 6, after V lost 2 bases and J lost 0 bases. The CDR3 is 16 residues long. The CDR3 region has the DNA TGTGCCTGGAGTATGGGACTAGCAATCAGCACAGATACGCAGTATTTT. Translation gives CAWSMGLAISTDTQYF.

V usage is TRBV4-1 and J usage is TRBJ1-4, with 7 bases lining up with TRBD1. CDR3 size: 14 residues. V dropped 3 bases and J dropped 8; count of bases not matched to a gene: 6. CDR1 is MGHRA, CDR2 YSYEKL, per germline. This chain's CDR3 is CASSQPGQREKLFF. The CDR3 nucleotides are TGCGCCAGCAGCCAGCCGGGACAGAGGGAAAAACTGTTTTTT.

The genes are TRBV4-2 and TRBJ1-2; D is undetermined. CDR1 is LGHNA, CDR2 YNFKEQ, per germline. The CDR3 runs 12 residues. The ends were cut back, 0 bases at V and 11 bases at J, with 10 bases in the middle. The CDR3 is CASSQDMGRYTF. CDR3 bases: TGTGCCAGCAGCCAAGATATGGGGAGGTACACCTTC.

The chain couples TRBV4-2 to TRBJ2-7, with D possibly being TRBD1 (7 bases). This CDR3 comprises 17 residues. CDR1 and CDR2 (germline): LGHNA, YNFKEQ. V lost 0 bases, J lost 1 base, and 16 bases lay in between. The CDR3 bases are TGTGCCAGCAGCCAAGATAAGGCGGGACAGCGATCCTACGAGCAGTACTTC. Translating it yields CASSQDKAGQRSYEQYF.

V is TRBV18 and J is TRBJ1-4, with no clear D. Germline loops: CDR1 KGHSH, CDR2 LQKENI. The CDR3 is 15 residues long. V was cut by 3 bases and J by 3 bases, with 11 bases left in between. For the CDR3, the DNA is TGTGCCAGCTCACCCGTCGCGCTTTCTAATGAAAAACTGTTTTTT. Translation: CASSPVALSNEKLFF. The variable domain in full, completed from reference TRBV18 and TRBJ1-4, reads NAGVMQNPRHLVRRRGQEARLRCSPMKGHSHVYWYRQLPEEGLKFMVYLQKENIIDESGMPKERFSAEFPKEGPSILRIQQVVRGDSAAYFCASSPVALSNEKLFFGSGTQLSVL.

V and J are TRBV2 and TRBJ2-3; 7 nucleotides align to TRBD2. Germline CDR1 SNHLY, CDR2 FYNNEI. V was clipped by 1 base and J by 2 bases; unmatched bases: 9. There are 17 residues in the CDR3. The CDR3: CASSEERASGYTDTQYF. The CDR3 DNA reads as TGTGCCAGCAGTGAAGAAAGGGCTAGCGGTTACACAGATACGCAGTATTTT.

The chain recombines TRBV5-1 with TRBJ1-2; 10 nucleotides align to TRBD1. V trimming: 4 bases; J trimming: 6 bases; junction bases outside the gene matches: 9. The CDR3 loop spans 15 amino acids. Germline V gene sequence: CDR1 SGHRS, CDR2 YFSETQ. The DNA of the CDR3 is TGCGCCAGCAGCACCCCGGACAGGGGGAAGAATGGCTACACCTTC. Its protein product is CASSTPDRGKNGYTF.

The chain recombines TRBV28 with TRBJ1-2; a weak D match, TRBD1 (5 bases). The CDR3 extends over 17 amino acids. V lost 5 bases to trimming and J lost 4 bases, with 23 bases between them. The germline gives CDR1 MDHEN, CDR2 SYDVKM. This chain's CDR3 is CASSPPVGTTDSYGYTF. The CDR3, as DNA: TGTGCCAGCAGTCCCCCCGTCGGAACGACTGACAGCTATGGCTACACCTTC.

CDR3 coding DNA: TGTGCCAGCAGGGACCGGACAGGGGTTTTCCAGCAGTACTTC. Residues: CASRDRTGVFQQYF. This chain links TRBV2 with TRBJ2-7; the match to TRBD1 covers 9 bases. V was clipped by 6 bases and J by 8 bases; unmatched bases: 11. Germline-derived CDR1 and CDR2 are SNHLY and FYNNEI. The CDR3 spans 14 residues.

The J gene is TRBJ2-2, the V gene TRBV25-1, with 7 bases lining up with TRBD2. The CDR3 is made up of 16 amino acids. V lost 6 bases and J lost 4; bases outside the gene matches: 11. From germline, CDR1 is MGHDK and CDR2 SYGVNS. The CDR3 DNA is TGTGCCAGCAGGACTAGCAGTGGGGTGAGCACCGGGGAGCTGTTTTTT. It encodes CASRTSSGVSTGELFF.

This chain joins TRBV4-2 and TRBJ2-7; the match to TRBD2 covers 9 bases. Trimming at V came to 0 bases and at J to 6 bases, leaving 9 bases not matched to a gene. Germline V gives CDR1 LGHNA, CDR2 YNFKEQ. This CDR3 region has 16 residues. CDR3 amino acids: CASSQDALAGQLEQYF. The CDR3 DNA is TGTGCCAGCAGCCAAGACGCGCTAGCGGGGCAACTCGAGCAGTACTTC.

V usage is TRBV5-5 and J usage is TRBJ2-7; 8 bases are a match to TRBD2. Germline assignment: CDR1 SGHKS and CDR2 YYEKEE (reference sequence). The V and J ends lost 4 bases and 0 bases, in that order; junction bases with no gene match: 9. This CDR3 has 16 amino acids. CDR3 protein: CASSPLFAGGSYEQYF. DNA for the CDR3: TGTGCCAGCAGCCCACTTTTCGCGGGGGGCTCCTACGAGCAGTACTTC.